Below are 8 T cell receptor beta chains sequenced from a single sample in a study of T cell responses to AZD1222 COVID-19 vaccine. Profiled with immunoSEQ multiplex PCR; TCRdb holds only in-frame clones, not every one. Counted here are 150,000 or so clones, approximately 90% occurring once; the ten biggest clones make up about 3.8%. Sample: peripheral blood, taken 28 days after the second AZD1222 dose. Every receptor here comes from an adult who received the AZD1222 COVID-19 vaccine.

The chain has TRBV5-8 and TRBJ1-5; 9 bases are a match to TRBD1. Germline-derived CDR1 and CDR2 are SGHTS and YDEGEE. The J segment lost 6 bases and the V segment lost 4 bases, leaving 11 bases of the junction unmatched. The CDR3 length is 16 residues. CDR3 sequence (DNA): TGTGCCAGCAGCCCCTTTATGGGACAGGGTATTCAGCCCCAGCATTTT. Its protein is CASSPFMGQGIQPQHF.

V is TRBV5-1 and J is TRBJ1-5; 7 bases are shared with TRBD1. CDR1 and CDR2 from the germline V gene are SGHRS and YFSETQ. The V and J ends lost 4 bases and 5 bases, in that order; junction bases with no gene match: 3. The CDR3 has 13 amino acids. Here the CDR3 reads CASSRGRDQPQHF. The CDR3 DNA reads as TGCGCCAGCAGCAGGGGGCGGGATCAGCCCCAGCATTTT.

This clone showed up just once. The chain employs TRBV5-4 and TRBJ2-1, with 11 bases identical to TRBD2. CDR3 length: 17 amino acids. With 0 bases clipped from V and 2 bases from J, the junction kept 4 bases outside the gene matches. Germline V gives CDR1 SGHNT, CDR2 YYREEE (reference sequence). The CDR3 DNA is TGTGCCAGCAGCTTGGGGTTTAGCGGGAGGGCCTACAATGAGCAGTTCTTC. It specifies CASSLGFSGRAYNEQFF.

V usage is TRBV27 and J usage is TRBJ1-2; D might be TRBD1 (5 bases). V lost 6 bases, J lost 6 bases, and 14 bases lay in between. From germline, CDR1 is MNHEY and CDR2 SMNVEV (reference sequence). This CDR3 contains 13 residues. CDR3 protein: CASSPVQGDGYTF. The CDR3 DNA sequence: TGTGCCAGCAGCCCGGTCCAGGGAGATGGCTACACCTTC.

The rearrangement uses TRBV18 and TRBJ2-5; D is perhaps TRBD2 (5 bases). The V end was cut by 3 bases, the J end by 3 bases, with 8 bases between. Germline V gene lookup returns CDR1 KGHSH and CDR2 LQKENI. The CDR3 totals 13 residues. CDR3 in amino acids: CASSPSGKETQYF. CDR3 in DNA: TGTGCCAGCTCACCTTCCGGGAAAGAGACCCAGTACTTC.

CDR3 coding DNA: TGTGCCAGCAGCTTGTCGGGGAAAGGGGCAGTAAGAGGAAACACCATATATTTT. Residues: CASSLSGKGAVRGNTIYF. V gene TRBV5-4 combines with J gene TRBJ1-3; possibly TRBD1 for D (5 bases). The V gene's germline CDR1 is SGHNT and CDR2 YYREEE (reference sequence). This CDR3 has 18 amino acids. V gave up 1 base and J gave up 4 bases, with 21 bases separating them.

The genes are TRBV30 and TRBJ1-2, with D perhaps matching TRBD1 (5 bases). This CDR3 comprises 12 residues. Trimming pared 8 bases from V and 6 bases from J, leaving 16 bases between. Germline CDR1 GTSNPN, CDR2 SVGIG (reference sequence). CDR3 DNA: TGTGCCGTGTCCCGGGGACGTGATGGCTACACCTTC. This codes for CAVSRGRDGYTF.

The chain uses TRBV6-5 and TRBJ1-5, with TRBD1 as a possible D gene (6 bases). Germline loops: CDR1 MNHEY, CDR2 SVGAGI. V lost 6 bases, J lost 1 base, and 13 bases lay in between. This CDR3 has 15 amino acids. For the CDR3, the DNA is TGTGCCAGCAGAACTAGGGGGGCCAGCAATCAGCCCCAGCATTTT. The encoded protein is CASRTRGASNQPQHF.